The 18 T cell receptor beta chains below come from one sample, sequenced in a study of blood T cell repertoires in COVID-19. Produced via immunoSEQ multiplex PCR; TCRdb's table is partial and in-frame only. Here the sample spans roughly 380,000 clones, more than 75% being singletons. Sequenced sample: PBMCs or T cells enriched from blood (not recorded which). These TCRs come from a man aged 25-40 years who had recovered from COVID-19.

The rearrangement uses TRBV6-2 or TRBV6-3 and TRBJ2-3; 10 positions agree with TRBD2. Germline trimming cut 6 bases from V and 1 base from J; bases unmatched to any gene: 4. The CDR3 runs to 15 residues. CDR1 is MNHEY, CDR2 SVGEGT, per germline. CDR3 sequence (DNA): TGTGCCAGCAGCTTTCTAGCGGGGGGCACAGATACGCAGTATTTT. Translating gives CASSFLAGGTDTQYF.

The gene calls are TRBV6-1 and TRBJ2-7; D is unresolved. The CDR3 sequence is 13 residues long. Germline-derived CDR1 and CDR2 are MNHNS and SASEGT. V was clipped by 2 bases and J by 3 bases, with 8 bases between them. In DNA form, the CDR3 reads TGTGCCAGCAGTGAACTGGAGCACTACGAGCAGTACTTC. Protein sequence: CASSELEHYEQYF.

This clone occurred once. V gene TRBV11-3 combines with J gene TRBJ2-1; D ambiguous. The CDR3 extends over 14 amino acids. Germline V gene data show CDR1 as SGHNT and CDR2 as YENEEA. V lost 0 bases, J lost 7 bases, and 10 bases lay in between. The CDR3 spells CASSLDFARNEQFF. The CDR3 bases are TGTGCCAGCAGCTTAGATTTCGCTAGGAATGAGCAGTTCTTC.

This rearrangement joins TRBV9 to TRBJ1-1, with D perhaps TRBD1 (6 bases). The germline V gene has CDR1 SGDLS and CDR2 YYNGEE. With 3 bases removed from V and 7 bases from J, the gap between germline ends came to 13 bases. The CDR3 loop spans 13 amino acids. As DNA, the CDR3 is TGTGCCAGCAGCGAGATGACAGGTGATGAAGCTTTCTTT. Encoded protein: CASSEMTGDEAFF.

This CDR3 is CSVTLASGGAGTQYF. Written as DNA, the CDR3 is TGCAGCGTTACCCTGGCTAGCGGGGGGGCCGGTACGCAGTATTTT. This chain uses TRBV29-1 with TRBJ2-3; 12 bases match TRBD2. This CDR3 region has 15 residues. The germline V gene encodes CDR1 SQVTM and CDR2 ANQGSEA. Losses at the gene ends were 5 bases for V and 8 bases for J; bases not matched to a gene: 11.

The chain joins TRBV6-2 or TRBV6-3 to TRBJ1-3, with D uncertain. CDR3 length equals 13 residues. Trimming pared 2 bases from V and 2 bases from J, leaving 4 bases between. Per the germline V gene, CDR1 is MNHEY and CDR2 is SVGEGT. CDR3 in DNA: TGTGCCAGCAGTTACACACCTGGAAACACCATATATTTT. Its translation: CASSYTPGNTIYF.

The chain couples TRBV6-5 to TRBJ2-5; the D is unclear. CDR3 length: 13 residues. V was shortened by 7 bases and J by 3 bases, with 12 bases between the two germline ends. Germline V CDR1 and CDR2: MNHEY, SVGAGI. The CDR3 sequence: CASNVGQKETQYF. DNA of the CDR3: TGTGCCAGCAACGTTGGGCAGAAAGAGACCCAGTACTTC.

The rearrangement joins TRBV5-4 to TRBJ2-7, with 7 bases aligning to TRBD1. Trimming at V came to 4 bases and at J to 0 bases, leaving 7 bases not matched to a gene. The CDR3 is 15 residues long. CDR1 and CDR2 (germline): SGHNT, YYREEE (reference sequence). The CDR3 DNA sequence: TGTGCCAGCAGCCCAGGGGGACGGGCCTCCTACGAGCAGTACTTC. Amino acids: CASSPGGRASYEQYF.

The DNA for the CDR3 is TGTGCCAGCAGCTTAGGGCTCTACACTGAAGCTTTCTTT. Its protein is CASSLGLYTEAFF. The rearrangement joins TRBV7-8 to TRBJ1-1; no reliable D call. V lost 1 base and J lost 3, with 6 bases in between. CDR1 SGHVS and CDR2 FQNEAQ come from the germline V gene. This CDR3 comprises 13 residues.

The table lists this clone with a count of one. DNA of the CDR3: TGTGCCAGCAGCCGCATGCCCCTAGGGGGGGCCTACAATGAGCAGTTCTTC. It is translated as CASSRMPLGGAYNEQFF. V is TRBV7-2 and J is TRBJ2-1; TRBD2 might be the D (7 bases). This CDR3 region has 17 residues. Germline V gene sequence: CDR1 SGHTA, CDR2 FQGNSA. Trimming took 5 bases from V and 2 from J, leaving 19 bases between them.

This chain uses TRBV14 with TRBJ1-6; 7 bases map to TRBD1. After removal of 8 bases from V and 6 bases from J, the junction contained 4 bases not matched to a gene. The CDR3 covers 13 residues. Germline loops: CDR1 SGHDN, CDR2 FVKESK. In DNA, the CDR3 is TGTGCCAGCGCACCAGGGGGTAATTCACCCCTCCACTTT. Translated: CASAPGGNSPLHF. Full variable domain (outside the CDR3, taken from reference TRBV14 and TRBJ1-6): EAGVTQFPSHSVIEKGQTVTLRCDPISGHDNLYWYRRVMGKEIKFLLHFVKESKQDESGMPNNRFLAERTGGTYSTLKVQPAELEDSGVYFCASAPGGNSPLHFGNGTRLTVT.

This chain links TRBV5-6 with TRBJ1-1; TRBD1 agrees at 8 bases. Germline V CDR1 and CDR2: SGHDT, YYEEEE. J was trimmed by 5 bases and V by 3 bases; bases with no gene match: 12. The CDR3 has 16 residues. The CDR3, as DNA: TGTGCCAGCAGCTCGGCGTGGCAGGGGGCTGGAACTGAAGCTTTCTTT. This encodes CASSSAWQGAGTEAFF.

This chain connects TRBV10-3 to TRBJ2-3; 7 nucleotides agree with TRBD2. The CDR3 spans 13 residues. V shed 0 bases and J 10 bases; nucleotides not matched to a gene: 4. CDR1 is ENHRY, CDR2 SYGVKD, per germline. DNA of the CDR3: TGTGCCATCAGTGAGTCAGAGCGGGGTGCGCAGTATTTT. It specifies CAISESERGAQYF.

The V gene is TRBV11-2, the J gene TRBJ1-4; TRBD1 matches at 8 bases. The V and J ends lost 5 bases and 8 bases, in that order; junction bases with no gene match: 7. CDR1 and CDR2 from the germline V gene are SGHAT and FQNNGV. The CDR3 extends over 14 amino acids. CDR3 in amino acids: CASSPQGDREKLFF. CDR3 DNA: TGTGCCAGCAGCCCACAGGGGGACAGGGAAAAACTGTTTTTT.

The chain combines TRBV19 with TRBJ2-7; TRBD1 matches at 8 bases. The CDR3 has 14 amino acids. Germline CDR1 and CDR2: LNHDA and SQIVND (reference sequence). The trim removed 3 bases at V and 7 bases at J, leaving 8 bases unmatched. The DNA of the CDR3 is TGTGCCAGTAGTATTCGGCAGGGGGCGCGGGAGCAGTACTTC. It translates to CASSIRQGAREQYF.

This clone appeared once. The V and J genes are TRBV7-9 and TRBJ1-1; TRBD1 matches 9 bases. Germline CDR1 reads SEHNR; CDR2 reads FQNEAQ (reference sequence). Trimming took 5 bases from V and 5 from J; bases not matched to a gene: 9. The CDR3 is 15 amino acids. CDR3 residues: CASSVTGGFLTEAFF. The CDR3 region has the DNA TGTGCCAGCAGCGTTACAGGGGGCTTTTTGACTGAAGCTTTCTTT.

This clone was counted a single time. This chain connects TRBV21-1 to TRBJ1-1. TRBV21-1 is flagged as a pseudogene. The CDR3 runs to 18 residues. CDR3 DNA: TGTGCCAGCAGCAAATCCACACGAGGCCTAAGGATGAACACTGAAGCTTTCTTT. Amino acid sequence: CASSKSTRGLRMNTEAFF.

In this sample, this clone turned up a few times. This sequence joins TRBV4-3 and TRBJ1-2; no definite D call. V dropped 0 bases and J dropped 4 bases, with 9 bases sitting between them. Germline V gene sequence: CDR1 LGHNA, CDR2 YSLEER. There are 14 residues in the CDR3. The CDR3 is CASSQDPGPYGYTF. The CDR3 DNA is TGCGCCAGCAGCCAAGACCCAGGCCCCTATGGCTACACCTTC.